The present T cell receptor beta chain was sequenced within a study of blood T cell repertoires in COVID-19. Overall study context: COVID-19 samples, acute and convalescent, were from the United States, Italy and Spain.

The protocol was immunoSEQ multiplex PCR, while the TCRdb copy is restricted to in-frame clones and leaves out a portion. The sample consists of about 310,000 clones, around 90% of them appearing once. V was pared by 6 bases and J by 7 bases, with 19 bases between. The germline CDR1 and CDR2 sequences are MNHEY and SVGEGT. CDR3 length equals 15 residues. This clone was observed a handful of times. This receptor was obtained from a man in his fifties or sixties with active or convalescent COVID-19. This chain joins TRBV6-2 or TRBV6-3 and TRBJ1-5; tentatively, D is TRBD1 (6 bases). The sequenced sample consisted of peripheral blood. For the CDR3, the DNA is TGTGCCAGCAGCCCTGCCACAGGGACGCAACAGCCCCAGCATTTT. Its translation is CASSPATGTQQPQHF.